Each of the 18 T cell receptor beta chains below was sequenced from the same sample in a study of T cells in Graves' hyperthyroidism and ophthalmopathy. RNA transcripts gave rise to amplified TCR beta CDR3 regions. When the TCR CDR3 underwent first-round RT-PCR, the HTBI primer set was used. TCRdb called the multiplex PCR reads again in MiXCR, with one record for every CDR3 protein. The data hold around 380,000 distinct CDR3 sequences, with about 14% observed a single time. Sequencing was done on a sample of blood. These receptors were collected from a man aged 25-40 years with Graves' hyperthyroidism that later progressed to Graves' ophthalmopathy.

The chain couples TRBV20-1 to TRBJ1-2; D is undetermined. V lost 0 bases, J lost 7 bases, and 9 bases lay in between. Per germline, CDR1 DFQATT and CDR2 SNEGSKA (reference sequence). The length of the CDR3 is 12 residues. The CDR3 DNA follows: TGCAGTGCTAGAGACGAGGGCTTTGGCTACACCTTC. Its protein is CSARDEGFGYTF.

This clonotype was counted ten times or more. Written as DNA, the CDR3 is TGTGCCAGCAGTCGAATCGGACGGAGCAATCAGCCCCAGCATTTT. Protein: CASSRIGRSNQPQHF. The V gene is TRBV28, the J gene TRBJ1-5; no reliable D call. The V gene's germline CDR1 is MDHEN and CDR2 SYDVKM. The CDR3 contains 15 residues. V lost 5 bases and J lost 1, with 12 bases in between.

This clonotype showed up many times. The chain employs TRBV20-1 and TRBJ1-2; the match to TRBD1 covers 9 bases. CDR1 and CDR2 (germline): DFQATT, SNEGSKA (reference sequence). With V trimmed by 6 bases and J by 8 bases, 7 bases remained unmatched. The CDR3 spans 12 residues. This CDR3 is CSAVGQGGGYTF. The CDR3 DNA reads as TGCAGTGCGGTGGGACAGGGTGGCGGCTACACCTTC.

V and J are TRBV7-9 and TRBJ2-4; no firm D call. CDR1 SEHNR and CDR2 FQNEAQ come from the germline V gene (reference sequence). The V end was cut by 4 bases, the J end by 1 base, with 8 bases between. There are 14 residues in the CDR3. This chain's CDR3 is CASSSRYAKNIQYF. CDR3 nucleotides: TGTGCCAGCAGCTCCCGATACGCCAAAAACATTCAGTACTTC.

This clonotype showed up many times. The chain couples TRBV6-1 to TRBJ2-3; D not resolved. Per germline, CDR1 MNHNS and CDR2 SASEGT. With 2 bases removed from V and 0 bases from J, the gap between germline ends came to 9 bases. The CDR3 runs 15 residues. In nucleotides, the CDR3 is TGTGCCAGCAGTGAATACGGCGGCAGCACAGATACGCAGTATTTT. Encoded protein: CASSEYGGSTDTQYF.

The genes are TRBV4-1 and TRBJ2-3; D remains unclear. Trimming left V 1 base short and J 6 bases short, with 11 bases between. CDR1 MGHRA and CDR2 YSYEKL come from the germline V gene. The CDR3 loop spans 14 amino acids. The chain's CDR3 is CASSQVILSDTQYF. The CDR3 DNA is TGCGCCAGCAGCCAAGTAATCCTTTCCGATACGCAGTATTTT.

This clonotype occurred a few times. The chain couples TRBV24-1 to TRBJ2-3; D might be TRBD1 (5 bases). V lost 4 bases, J lost 2 bases, and 15 bases lay in between. CDR1 is KGHDR, CDR2 SFDVKD, per germline. This CDR3 comprises 16 residues. The CDR3 DNA sequence: TGTGCCACCAGTGACTCTGACAGTGGGCCCACAGATACGCAGTATTTT. Encoded protein: CATSDSDSGPTDTQYF.

In its sample, this clonotype was seen a few times. The rearrangement links TRBV11-3 to TRBJ1-4; 10 bases map to TRBD1. V lost 5 bases to trimming and J lost 13 bases; unmatched junction nucleotides: 4. The CDR3 contains 12 residues. Germline lookup yields CDR1 SGHNT and CDR2 YENEEA. Here the CDR3 reads CASSPGQGLLFF. The CDR3 nucleotides read TGTGCCAGCAGCCCGGGACAGGGGTTACTGTTTTTT.

A few counts support this clonotype. The J gene is TRBJ2-6, the V gene TRBV29-1, with unresolved D. The CDR3 has 14 residues. V was shortened by 5 bases and J by 2 bases, with 10 bases between the two germline ends. Germline lookup yields CDR1 SQVTM and CDR2 ANQGSEA. The CDR3 DNA sequence: TGCAGCGTTTCCGAAGGGCCTGGGGCCAACGTCCTGACTTTC. Translation: CSVSEGPGANVLTF.

A remark on this clonotype: A much larger clone is a single base away; this may be a read error. The rearrangement uses TRBV5-1 and TRBJ2-2; TRBD1 matches at 9 bases. The V gene's germline CDR1 is SGHRS and CDR2 YFSETQ. This CDR3 spans 15 amino acids. The CDR3 nucleotides are TGCGCCAACAGCTTGGGGACAGGGATGCCCGGGGAGCTGTTTTTT. This gives the protein CANSLGTGMPGELFF.

This clonotype was seen many times. The V call is TRBV6-5, the J call TRBJ1-2; D remains unclear. Germline CDR1 is MNHEY and CDR2 is SVGAGI. V lost 0 bases, J lost 1 base, and 9 bases lay in between. The CDR3 has 15 amino acids. In DNA form, the CDR3 reads TGTGCCAGCAGTTACTCGATGTCGGATAACTATGGCTACACCTTC. Translating gives CASSYSMSDNYGYTF.

This clonotype was detected ten times or more. The chain recombines TRBV18 with TRBJ1-5; unclear D gene. CDR1 is KGHSH and CDR2 is LQKENI in the germline V gene. The CDR3 is made up of 16 amino acids. The V and J ends lost 3 bases and 0 bases respectively, with 12 bases between them. The CDR3: CASSPHGPYSNQPQHF. The CDR3 DNA reads TGTGCCAGCTCACCTCACGGCCCCTATAGCAATCAGCCCCAGCATTTT.

In this sample, this clonotype turned up a few times. This chain connects TRBV2 to TRBJ2-7; weak D call: TRBD1 (6 bases). Trimming stripped 4 bases from V and 6 bases from J, with 10 bases between. Germline V gene data show CDR1 as SNHLY and CDR2 as FYNNEI. There are 12 residues in the CDR3. The CDR3 coding sequence is TGTGCCAGCAGTGTACAGGGATCCGAGCAGTACTTC. Its translation is CASSVQGSEQYF.

J is TRBJ2-1 and V is TRBV12-3 or TRBV12-4; 7 bases are shared with TRBD2. The V and J ends lost 1 base and 5 bases, in that order; junction bases with no gene match: 5. The CDR3 covers 15 residues. The CDR3 DNA is TGTGCCAGCAGTTTAGACGGGGGGTTCAACAATGAGCAGTTCTTC. Its protein is CASSLDGGFNNEQFF.

This clonotype was detected many times. V is TRBV3-1 and J is TRBJ2-7, with no clear D. There are 15 residues in the CDR3. CDR1 and CDR2 (germline): LGHDT, YNNKEL (reference sequence). Trimming removed 4 bases at V and 1 base at J, with 14 bases between. CDR3 residues: CASSRNPGFSYEQYF. The CDR3 DNA sequence: TGTGCCAGCAGCCGAAATCCGGGCTTTTCCTACGAGCAGTACTTC.

This clonotype was seen repeatedly, ten times or more. The V gene is TRBV30, the J gene TRBJ1-2; the match to TRBD1 covers 11 bases. The CDR3 length is 14 residues. From germline, CDR1 is GTSNPN and CDR2 SVGIG (reference sequence). Trimming removed 4 bases from V and 9 bases from J; junction bases left unmatched: 10. CDR3 bases: TGTGCCTGGACCTTAGGCGGACAGGGGGCTCGCTACACCTTC. Its protein is CAWTLGGQGARYTF.

As concerns this clonotype: This may be a read error, as it is one base from a much larger clone. The rearrangement joins TRBV29-1 to TRBJ1-1; no clear D. Trimming took 4 bases from V and 10 from J, leaving 19 bases between them. The CDR3 is 13 residues long. Germline V gene sequence: CDR1 SQVTM, CDR2 ANQGSEA. Here the CDR3 reads CSVVAPGPGGAFF. In DNA form, the CDR3 reads TGCAGCGTTGTCGCCCCGGGCCCCGGTGGAGCTTTCTTT.

This clonotype has a count of ten or more. The V call is TRBV7-9, the J call TRBJ2-7; TRBD1 matches at 7 bases. V gave up 4 bases and J gave up 2 bases; unmatched junction bases: 5. The CDR3 runs to 14 residues. The germline gives CDR1 SEHNR, CDR2 FQNEAQ (reference sequence). The CDR3 region has the DNA TGTGCCAGCAGCTCGACCGGACAGGCCTACGAGCAGTACTTC. This translates into CASSSTGQAYEQYF.